A single sample is the source of the 7 T cell receptor beta chains below, sequenced in a study of response to subunit inactivated influenza vaccine. TCRdb re-called the RT-PCR reads through MiXCR, storing one row per CDR3 protein. The table shows hundreds of thousands of distinct CDR3 sequences, with around 18% occurring only once. Sequenced here: PBMCs from blood, sampled 5 to 6 days after vaccination. Receptors originate from a man over 45 who received an inactivated influenza vaccine.

The rearrangement uses TRBV7-8 and TRBJ2-5; TRBD1 or TRBD2 may be the D gene (5 bases each). The CDR3 contains 15 residues. The germline V gene has CDR1 SGHVS and CDR2 FQNEAQ. Trimming took off 1 base at V and 7 bases at J, with 16 bases between the two ends. CDR3 sequence: CASSLVAGHGGTQYF. CDR3 coding DNA: TGTGCCAGCAGCTTAGTCGCAGGACATGGAGGGACCCAGTACTTC.

This clonotype was detected only a few times. This rearrangement joins TRBV20-1 to TRBJ2-7; D call uncertain. Trimming left V 4 bases short and J 3 bases short, with 19 bases between. CDR3 size: 15 residues. The germline V gene encodes CDR1 DFQATT and CDR2 SNEGSKA (reference sequence). CDR3 DNA: TGCAGTGCTACCCGGGCCCCCTTTACAAACTACGAGCAGTACTTC. Its translation: CSATRAPFTNYEQYF.

This clonotype appeared a few times. V gene TRBV4-1 combines with J gene TRBJ2-1, with 11 positions matching TRBD2. CDR3 length: 16 amino acids. The trim removed 3 bases at V and 4 bases at J, leaving 5 bases unmatched. Germline CDR1 and CDR2: MGHRA and YSYEKL. CDR3 protein: CASSQIAGGPYNEQFF. The CDR3 region has the DNA TGCGCCAGCAGCCAGATAGCGGGGGGGCCTTACAATGAGCAGTTCTTC.

This clonotype was counted a few times. The chain uses TRBV6-5 and TRBJ1-1; no reliable D call. Germline CDR1 MNHEY, CDR2 SVGAGI. Trimming took off 6 bases at V and 1 base at J, with 6 bases between the two ends. This CDR3 comprises 12 residues. Here the CDR3 reads CASRKGNTEAFF. CDR3 DNA sequence: TGTGCCAGCAGGAAGGGGAACACTGAAGCTTTCTTT.

This clonotype was seen at least ten times. The CDR3 DNA follows: TGTGCCAGCAGCTTCTCCCCGGGAGGTTTCACAGATACGCAGTATTTT. Amino acids: CASSFSPGGFTDTQYF. The chain uses TRBV7-9 and TRBJ2-3; TRBD2 matches 7 bases. Germline CDR1 SEHNR, CDR2 FQNEAQ (reference sequence). J gave up 2 bases and V 3 bases, and 8 bases lay outside the gene matches. The CDR3 runs to 16 residues.

V and J are TRBV7-8 and TRBJ2-5; D tentatively fits TRBD1 or TRBD2 (6 bases each). The germline CDR1 and CDR2 sequences are SGHVS and FQNEAQ. Trimming left V 1 base short and J 7 bases short, with 16 bases between. CDR3 length equals 15 residues. CDR3: CASSLVPGAQVTQYF. CDR3 nucleotides: TGTGCCAGCAGCTTAGTGCCGGGGGCGCAGGTGACCCAGTACTTC.

The V gene is TRBV15, the J gene TRBJ1-1; D call uncertain. Per germline, CDR1 LNHNV and CDR2 YYDKDF (reference sequence). CDR3 length: 14 amino acids. Deletions cut 1 base from V and 11 bases from J, with 17 bases between. The CDR3 loop is CATSRGRLDSTAFF. CDR3 in DNA: TGTGCCACCAGCAGAGGACGGTTGGACTCGACGGCTTTCTTT.